This is a list of T cell receptor beta chains from one sample in a study of human versus mouse CDR3 diversity and MHC coevolution. TCRdb's copy holds only in-frame clones and misses some; the assay was immunoSEQ multiplex PCR. The repertoire holds about 83,000 clones, around 90% seen once, with around 0.15% in the top ten. The specimen was naive CD4+ T cells from blood. The receptors shown here come from a person aged 25 to 69 in good health. CDR3s include the opening cysteine and the closing phenylalanine or tryptophan. Fields, in order: J gene, clone size, V gene, D gene, CDR3 DNA, CDR3 protein. The D gene is left open where the match is weak. Clone size appears in some rows only: once, few, many, or a class for an expanded clone.

TRBJ1-1 | . | TRBV4-1 | . | TGCGCCAGCAGCCAAGCCCAGGGTTTGAACACTGAAGCTTTCTTT | CASSQAQGLNTEAFF
TRBJ2-3 | . | TRBV2 | . | TGTGCCAGCAGTGACGACAGTTGGGCAGATACGCAGTATTTT | CASSDDSWADTQYF
TRBJ1-1 | . | TRBV4-2 | . | TGTGCCAGCAGCCAAGATCCGGGGAACACTGAAGCTTTCTTT | CASSQDPGNTEAFF
TRBJ2-7 | . | TRBV10-3 | TRBD1 | TGTGCCATCAGCGGACAGGAAACTACGAGTGGGTACTTC | CAISGQETTSGYF
TRBJ1-5 | . | TRBV30 | TRBD1 | TGTGCCTGGAGTAAACAGGGGGGTTCTAGCAATCAGCCCCAGCATTTT | CAWSKQGGSSNQPQHF
TRBJ1-3 | few | TRBV7-9 | . | TGTGCCAGCAGCAAACCGGGACTTACTGGAAACACCATATATTTT | CASSKPGLTGNTIYF
TRBJ1-2 | . | TRBV19 | TRBD1 | TGTGCCAGTAGTATAGCGACAGGGAGTTCCTATGGCTACACCTTC | CASSIATGSSYGYTF
TRBJ2-5 | once | TRBV5-1 | TRBD2 | TGCGCCAGCAGCCTCGGGACTAGCGGGAGAATGGAGGAGACCCAGTACTTC | CASSLGTSGRMEETQYF
TRBJ2-5 | once | TRBV15 | TRBD2 | TGTGCCACCAGCCCCCCGCGCGTAGGTCGGGGGGGAGAGACCCAGTACTTC | CATSPPRVGRGGETQYF
TRBJ2-7 | . | TRBV4-1 | TRBD1 | TGCGCCAGCAGCCAAGTCCCGGGACAGTCTGTCTACGAGCAGTACTTC | CASSQVPGQSVYEQYF
TRBJ1-1 | . | TRBV2 | TRBD1 | TGTGCCAGCAGTGACAGGGGGCTAAGCGGCACTGAAGCTTTCTTT | CASSDRGLSGTEAFF
TRBJ2-2 | once | TRBV27 | . | TGTGCCAGCAGTGAATCCCCCGCGGGGAACACCGGGGAGCTGTTTTTT | CASSESPAGNTGELFF
TRBJ1-5 | . | TRBV6-5 | . | TGTGCCAGCAGTCCCACGACAGGAAATCAGCCCCAGCATTTT | CASSPTTGNQPQHF
TRBJ1-2 | . | TRBV27 | . | TGTGCCAGCAGTACAGACCTTAACTATGGCTACACCTTC | CASSTDLNYGYTF
TRBJ2-1 | once | TRBV7-2 | . | TGTGCCAGCAGCGGGGCCCTGGGTAAAAATGAGCAGTTCTTC | CASSGALGKNEQFF
TRBJ1-2 | . | TRBV4-1 | TRBD1 | TGCGCCAGCAGCCAATCGGGACAGGGGGACTATGGCTACACCTTC | CASSQSGQGDYGYTF
TRBJ2-5 | . | TRBV9 | TRBD2 | TGTGCCAGCAGCGTAGGGGGGGGAGGGACTAGCGGGAGCCAAGAGACCCAGTACTTC | CASSVGGGGTSGSQETQYF
TRBJ1-4 | . | TRBV6-1 | TRBD1 | TGTGCCAGCAGTGGGGGACAGGTTAATGAAAAACTGTTTTTT | CASSGGQVNEKLFF
TRBJ2-1 | . | TRBV2 | TRBD2 | TGTGCCAGCAAAGGACTAGCGGGAGCGGGGCACGGTGAGCAGTTCTTC | CASKGLAGAGHGEQFF
TRBJ2-2 | . | TRBV30 | TRBD2 | TGTGCCTGGAGGGGACTAGCGGGAGTCGGGGAGCTGTTTTTT | CAWRGLAGVGELFF
TRBJ1-2 | . | TRBV6-5 | . | TGTGCCAGCAGTAGTACAGGCGGTGGCTACACCTTC | CASSSTGGGYTF
TRBJ2-5 | . | TRBV2 | TRBD1 | TGTGCCAGCAGCCCTCCCGGGACAGGGAGGAAAGAGACCCAGTACTTC | CASSPPGTGRKETQYF
TRBJ1-1 | once | TRBV6-1 | . | TGTGCCAGCAAATATCTTTCTAACACTGAAGCTTTCTTT | CASKYLSNTEAFF
TRBJ1-1 | . | TRBV10-3 | TRBD1 | TGTGCCATCGGTTACAGGGGTAGGGACACTGAAGCTTTCTTT | CAIGYRGRDTEAFF
TRBJ2-3 | . | TRBV28 | . | TGTGCCAGCTCCGCGGGATTTTTATCTCCAGATACGCAGTATTTT | CASSAGFLSPDTQYF
TRBJ2-2 | . | TRBV30 | TRBD2 | TGTGCCTGGAGCGCCCTCGGGTTGGGACTAGCGTCCGGGGAGCTGTTTTTT | CAWSALGLGLASGELFF
TRBJ1-1 | . | TRBV5-1 | TRBD1 | TGCGCCAGCAGCTTGGAGGGACAGGCTTTAAACACTGAAGCTTTCTTT | CASSLEGQALNTEAFF
TRBJ2-7 | . | TRBV6-5 | . | TGTGCCAGCAGTTACTCGGGGCCAGGTACCTACGAGCAGTACTTC | CASSYSGPGTYEQYF
TRBJ2-2 | once | TRBV23-1 | TRBD2 | TGCGCCAGCAGTCTCGAGGGGGGACTAGCGGGAGTTACCGGGGAGCTGTTTTTT | CASSLEGGLAGVTGELFF
TRBJ2-3 | . | TRBV30 | . | TGTGCCTGGACCCCGGGTAGCGGCGATACGCAGTATTTT | CAWTPGSGDTQYF
TRBJ1-5 | . | TRBV19 | . | TGTGCCAGTAGCGCCTTGGGGAGTCAGCCCCAGCATTTT | CASSALGSQPQHF
TRBJ1-2 | . | TRBV7-8 | TRBD1 | TGTGCCAGCAGCTACCGAAGGGGGCCCGAGGGCTACACCTTC | CASSYRRGPEGYTF
TRBJ1-5 | once | TRBV28 | . | TGTGCCAGCAGTCAGACAGGTGCCTCGGTGGCAGCCCAGCATTTT | CASSQTGASVAAQHF
TRBJ2-5 | . | TRBV5-1 | TRBD1 | TGCGCCAGCAGCCCGGGACAGGGCAGCGAGACCCAGTACTTC | CASSPGQGSETQYF
TRBJ2-5 | . | TRBV2 | . | TGTGCCAGCAGTGGAGCTCGCGGGGAGACCCAGTACTTC | CASSGARGETQYF
TRBJ2-1 | . | TRBV6-5 | TRBD2 | TGTGCCAGCAAATTGCTAGCGGGAGGGCCTTCCGAGCAGTTCTTC | CASKLLAGGPSEQFF
TRBJ1-1 | . | TRBV18 | . | TGTGCCAGCTCACCGGGAGTTCTCACTGAAGCTTTCTTT | CASSPGVLTEAFF
TRBJ1-5 | . | TRBV7-9 | . | TGTGCCAGCAGCTTAGCTCGCGGAGGGGATAGCAATCAGCCCCAGCATTTT | CASSLARGGDSNQPQHF
TRBJ2-3 | . | TRBV5-1 | TRBD1 | TGCGCCAGTTCCCAGGGGGAGTCGGGTACGCAGTATTTT | CASSQGESGTQYF
TRBJ2-7 | . | TRBV29-1 | . | TGCAGCGTCGAAAGGGGAACCCGCGAGCAGTACTTC | CSVERGTREQYF
TRBJ2-3 | . | TRBV27 | TRBD1 | TGTGCCAGCAGTTTAGGGCCGGGACAGGGGGCAGATACGCAGTATTTT | CASSLGPGQGADTQYF
TRBJ1-2 | . | TRBV2 | TRBD1 | TGTGCCAGCAGTGGACAGGGGGCAGATTCAAATTATGGCTACACCTTC | CASSGQGADSNYGYTF
TRBJ1-3 | . | TRBV5-1 | TRBD1 | TGCGCCAGCAGCCGGGGGCGGGACAGGGAAGACTCTGGAAACACCATATATTTT | CASSRGRDREDSGNTIYF
TRBJ2-3 | . | TRBV5-4 | TRBD1 | TGTGCCAGCAGCACTCGGACAGGGGATGATACGCAGTATTTT | CASSTRTGDDTQYF
TRBJ2-1 | . | TRBV5-1 | TRBD1 | TGCGCCAGCAAAGGGACAGGGATCTACAATGAGCAGTTCTTC | CASKGTGIYNEQFF
TRBJ2-3 | . | TRBV30 | . | TGTGCCTGGAGTGTACGGGGGACTAGCACAGATACGCAGTATTTT | CAWSVRGTSTDTQYF
TRBJ2-3 | once | TRBV5-1 | TRBD2 | TGCGCCAGCAGCTTGGTTGCCGGGACTAGTTCCGATACGCAGTATTTT | CASSLVAGTSSDTQYF
TRBJ2-7 | . | TRBV30 | TRBD2 | TGTGCCTGGAGTGTTGGAAGGGCTAGCGGCTCCTACGAGCAGTACTTC | CAWSVGRASGSYEQYF
TRBJ1-5 | . | TRBV27 | . | TGTGCCAGCGGGGGAGGGGGGGCCCAGCCCCAGCATTTT | CASGGGGAQPQHF